The source of this T cell receptor beta chain is a study of T cells in Graves' hyperthyroidism and ophthalmopathy. The CDR3 totals 13 residues. Germline V gives CDR1 DFQATT, CDR2 SNEGSKA (reference sequence). V shed 4 bases and J shed 0 bases, with 9 bases lying between them. This clonotype has ten or more counts. Authors of the study amplified TCR beta CDR3 regions from RNA transcripts. TCR CDR3 underwent first-round RT-PCR with the HTBI primer set. TCRdb itself ran the multiplex PCR reads through MiXCR, one entry per CDR3 protein. The sample consists of approximately 380,000 distinct CDR3 sequences, roughly 18% of them appearing once. Clinical symptoms, serum thyroxine and TRAb, thyroid ultrasound and orbital computed tomography were used for the diagnoses.

The genes are TRBV20-1 and TRBJ1-1; D gene ambiguous. Source material: blood. The source is a man aged 18 to 30 with Graves' ophthalmopathy. The CDR3 nucleotides are TGCAGTGCTAAGGACCACATGAACACTGAAGCTTTCTTT. The encoded protein is CSAKDHMNTEAFF.